The sequence of this T cell receptor beta chain was determined in a study of CD8 T cells in ankylosing spondylitis. CDR3 length equals 17 residues. Germline-derived CDR1 and CDR2 are SGHVS and FQNEAQ. V lost 5 bases, J lost 0 bases, and 9 bases stayed unmatched. Quantitative molecular-barcoded 5'-RACE generated the TCR beta libraries. TCRdb independently ran MiXCR on the 5' RACE reads; one entry per CDR3 protein. In the table there are 250,000 to 300,000 distinct CDR3 sequences, about 20% of which are singletons. Findings and caveats of the study: In the blood and synovial fluid of reactive arthritis, some motif variants had been previously reported. There was a TCR beta motif, made of several highly homologous variants, that appeared characteristic of ankylosing spondylitis blood.

About this clonotype: Antigen unknown.

The sequencing sample was made of blood, either unsorted or a sorted T cell fraction (not recorded which). The TCR originated in a male donor with ankylosing spondylitis or in good health (not recorded which). The chain is built from TRBV7-8 and TRBJ1-5; 8 bases match TRBD1. The CDR3 DNA sequence: TGTGCCAGCAGCCAGGGACAGGCAGGCTATAGCAATCAGCCCCAGCATTTT. The encoded protein is CASSQGQAGYSNQPQHF. The whole variable domain, remainder taken from reference TRBV7-8 and TRBJ1-5, is GAGVSQSPRYKVAKRGQDVALRCDPISGHVSLFWYQQALGQGPEFLTYFQNEAQLDKSGLPSDRFFAERPEGSVSTLKIQRTQQEDSAVYLCASSQGQAGYSNQPQHFGDGTRLSIL.